This T cell receptor beta chain is drawn from a study of beta chain features in type 1 diabetes (dated by TCRdb to 2016 to 2019). Regarding the study in general: Mean age, gender distribution, total cell number and subset yield did not differ between patients and healthy donors. Across all samples, about 110 million sorted cells were examined, and cell number per subset correlated strongly with RNA yield. Whereas all 30 or so donors provided naive and central memory subsets, regulatory and stem cell-like memory subsets were isolated from just 8 patients and roughly 8 healthy donors. The study compared the TCRB repertoires of sorted circulating CD4+ T cell subsets in recently diagnosed type 1 diabetes patients with those in matched healthy donors. Findings and caveats that apply to the study as a whole: At VDJ recombination sites, type 1 diabetes patients had fewer insertions and more deleted nucleotides, which implies abnormalities in thymic rearrangement. Because cDNA was sequenced instead of genomic DNA, highly expressing activated cells could be over-represented, though the groups showed no difference in activation or CD3 levels. A moderate but significant shortening of TCRB CDR3 length was observed in type 1 diabetes patients in all four CD4+ subsets. Naive, central memory and regulatory TCRB repertoires appeared more similar among patients than among healthy donors. Only small numbers of individuals were included in the HLA sub-analyses, which left unresolved whether HLA type had any influence on TCRB rearrangement. PCR might favor shorter templates, but patient and control samples were amplified and corrected together, so any skew would affect both groups equally.

This clone turned up a few times. The antigen it binds to is not known. Base qualities were left out, and no much larger clone turns up one base away. Each donor gave one peripheral blood draw, roughly 0.11 L on average, collected into heparinised tubes. Using a panel that included CD45RO, CCR7, CD25, CD127, CD95 and CD27, naive, central memory, regulatory and stem cell-like memory CD4+ T cells were sorted on a BD FACSAria II. Every sorted population had a purity above 98%. PBMCs were separated immediately by Lymphoprep density gradient centrifugation and were stained directly, without being cultured. So that batch effects would be minimized, each experiment stained and sorted samples in pairs, pairing one healthy donor with one patient. The CDR3 holds 14 amino acids from the cysteine to the phenylalanine. Of all the DNA, just the CDR3 is kept, 42 bases in frame from base 1. CDR1 and CDR2 were assigned from the germline V gene (reference sequence) as SGHNT and YYREEE. Trimming at the junction amounts to 0 bases on V and 4 bases on J, and the germline ends lie 11 bases apart.

The entire amount of isolated RNA was reverse transcribed using the High Capacity cDNA Reverse Transcription Kit, so the sequenced TCRB transcripts were expressed ones. Deep immunoSEQ sequencing was performed on naive, central memory and regulatory T cell samples, with an average of roughly 3.6 million total reads per sample. Sorted cells were lysed in RLT buffer and RNA was extracted with DNase-treated RNeasy Micro or Mini kits, depending on cell number. Each cell subset was processed on its own to prevent cross-contamination, while patient and healthy donor samples were processed together. The immunoSEQ multiplex PCR was used to amplify TCRB sequences from cDNA, generating 87-bp fragments that spanned the CDR3 region. Sequencing of the amplicons was done on the Illumina HiSeq platform. For the original study's pipeline: PCR bias was computationally corrected using synthetic template baselines, reads within Hamming distance 2 were collapsed, and singletons that could not be merged were discarded. Reads were aligned to IMGT to assign V, D and J genes, CDR3 length, and insertions or deletions at six rearrangement sites. Within each subset, clonotype counts were normalized to sorted cell number, and only after that were true diversity and Gini coefficients computed with the tcR R package. The overlap coefficient, calculated on TCRB nucleotide sequences, was used to quantify repertoire sharing. Out-of-frame TCRB sequences from naive cells were analyzed as a proxy for the pre-selection repertoire. This immuneACCESS table, as held by TCRdb, lists in-frame sequences with V and J called but not all clones. Of the missing ones, under half trace to an unresolved V gene in checked studies; the others have no known cause. V, J and clone size are those of that table, while D and trimming were read from the DNA. Counted in this sample were 640,000 or so clones; more than 12% of them appeared once. Together, the top ten hold roughly 0.04% of the sample.

This chain joins TRBV5-4 to TRBJ2-7; confidence is insufficient to name the D gene. This receptor was identified in a man aged 18 to 35 with type 1 diabetes. The material sequenced was naive CD4+ T cells from blood. The cell subset or site label of this sample denotes: true naive CD4+ T cells. The DNA sequence reads TGTGCCAGCAGCTTGGAAAGAATCTCGTACGAGCAGTACTTC. It translates to CASSLERISYEQYF.